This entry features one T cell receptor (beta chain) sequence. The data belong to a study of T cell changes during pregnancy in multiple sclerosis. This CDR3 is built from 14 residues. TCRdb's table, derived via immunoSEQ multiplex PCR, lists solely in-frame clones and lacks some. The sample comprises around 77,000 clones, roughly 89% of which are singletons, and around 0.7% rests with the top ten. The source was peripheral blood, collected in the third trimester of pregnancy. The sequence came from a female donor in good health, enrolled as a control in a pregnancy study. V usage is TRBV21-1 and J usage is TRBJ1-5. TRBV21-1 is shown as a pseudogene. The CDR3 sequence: CASSDRGGNQPQHF. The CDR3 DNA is TGTGCCAGCAGCGACCGGGGTGGCAATCAGCCCCAGCATTTT.